Each of the 6 T cell receptor beta chains below was sequenced from the same sample in a study of cytomegalovirus exposure and HLA in healthy donors. The PCR employed 60 Vbeta primers together with 13 Jbeta primers. Sequencing was performed with immunoSEQ multiplex PCR; in TCRdb, only in-frame clones are kept and a portion is missing. The sample includes 150,000 to 200,000 clones, roughly 80% of them seen just once. Sequencing was carried out using PBMCs. The receptors shown here come from a male donor in good health and CMV-seronegative.

This clone came up a few times. This sequence joins TRBV5-4 and TRBJ1-4; 10 nucleotides align to TRBD1. V shed 3 bases, J shed 5 bases, and the junction held 4 bases outside the gene matches. Germline V gene data show CDR1 as SGHNT and CDR2 as YYREEE (reference sequence). The CDR3 contains 15 residues. This chain's CDR3 is CASSSGTGVNEKLFF. The CDR3, as DNA: TGTGCCAGCAGCTCCGGGACAGGGGTAAATGAAAAACTGTTTTTT.

The chain recombines TRBV6-6 with TRBJ2-7; 9 positions agree with TRBD1. The CDR3 runs to 15 residues. The junction had 10 bases not matched to a gene; V was cut back by 6 bases and J by 4 bases. Looked up from germline, CDR1 is MNHNY and CDR2 is SVGAGI (reference sequence). CDR3 protein: CASRRPDRGKYEQYF. The DNA of the CDR3 is TGTGCCAGCAGAAGACCGGACAGGGGAAAATACGAGCAGTACTTC.

This chain joins TRBV5-1 and TRBJ2-5, with TRBD1 matching over 9 bases. Unmatched junction bases numbered 8, after V lost 4 bases and J lost 4 bases. The CDR3 runs to 15 residues. Germline V gene data show CDR1 as SGHRS and CDR2 as YFSETQ. CDR3 nucleotide sequence: TGCGCCAGCAGCCCTACTTTGACAGGGGGAGAGACCCAGTACTTC. Translating gives CASSPTLTGGETQYF.

The chain links TRBV11-3 to TRBJ2-2; the match to TRBD2 covers 7 bases. The CDR3 is made up of 17 amino acids. The V gene end was trimmed by 5 bases and the J gene end by 3 bases; junction bases not matched to a gene: 12. Germline V CDR1 and CDR2: SGHNT, YENEEA. The CDR3 region is CASSHWGGSLDTGELFF. The CDR3 coding sequence is TGTGCCAGCAGCCATTGGGGGGGGTCTTTGGACACCGGGGAGCTGTTTTTT.

This clone was counted between two and nine times. The chain recombines TRBV2 with TRBJ1-6; 9 nucleotides align to TRBD1. V gave up 7 bases and J gave up 11 bases; unmatched junction bases: 12. This CDR3 has 15 amino acids. In germline, CDR1 is SNHLY, CDR2 FYNNEI. The CDR3, as DNA: TGTGCCAGCAATTTAGGGACAGGGAACAGGGCACCCCTCCACTTT. It codes for CASNLGTGNRAPLHF.

This clone showed up just a few times. V and J are TRBV7-2 and TRBJ2-3; D is ambiguous. This CDR3 has 12 residues. The V gene's germline CDR1 is SGHTA and CDR2 FQGNSA. V shed 5 bases and J shed 5 bases, with 8 bases lying between them. In DNA, the CDR3 is TGTGCCAGCAGCGCTTCTATAGATACGCAGTATTTT. Residues: CASSASIDTQYF.